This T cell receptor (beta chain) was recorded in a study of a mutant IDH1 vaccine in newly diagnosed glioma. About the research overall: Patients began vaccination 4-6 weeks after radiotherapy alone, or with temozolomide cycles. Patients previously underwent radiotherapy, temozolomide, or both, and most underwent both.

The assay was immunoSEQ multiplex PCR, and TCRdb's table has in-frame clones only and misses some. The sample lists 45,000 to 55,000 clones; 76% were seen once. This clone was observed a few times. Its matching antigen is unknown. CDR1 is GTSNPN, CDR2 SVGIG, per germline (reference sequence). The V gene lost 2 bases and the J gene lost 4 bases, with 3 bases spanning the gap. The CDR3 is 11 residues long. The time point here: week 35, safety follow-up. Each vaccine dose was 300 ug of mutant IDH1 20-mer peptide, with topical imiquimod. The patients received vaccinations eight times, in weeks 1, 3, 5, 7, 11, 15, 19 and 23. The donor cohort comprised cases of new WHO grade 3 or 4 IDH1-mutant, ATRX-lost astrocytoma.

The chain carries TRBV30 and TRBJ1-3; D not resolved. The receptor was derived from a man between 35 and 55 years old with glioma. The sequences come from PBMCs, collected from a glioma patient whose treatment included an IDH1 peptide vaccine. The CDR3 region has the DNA TGTGCCTGGAGTTCCGGAAACACCATATATTTT. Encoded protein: CAWSSGNTIYF.